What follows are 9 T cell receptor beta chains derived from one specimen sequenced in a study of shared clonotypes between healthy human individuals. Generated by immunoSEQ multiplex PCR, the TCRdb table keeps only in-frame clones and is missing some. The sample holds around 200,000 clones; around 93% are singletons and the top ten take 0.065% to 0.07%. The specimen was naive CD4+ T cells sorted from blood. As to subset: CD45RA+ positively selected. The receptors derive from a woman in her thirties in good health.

Here the CDR3 DNA reads TGTGCCAGCAGCGACAGCAGGGGCGAGCAGTACTTC. Its translation: CASSDSRGEQYF. The V gene is TRBV7-3, the J gene TRBJ2-7, with D possibly TRBD1 on 6 matching bases. Trimming removed 5 bases from V and 6 bases from J, with 11 bases in between. Germline loops: CDR1 SGHTA, CDR2 FQGTGA. The CDR3 spans 12 residues. The complete variable domain, with remaining parts taken from reference TRBV7-3 and TRBJ2-7, reads GAGVSQTPSNKVTEKGKYVELRCDPISGHTALYWYRQSLGQGPEFLIYFQGTGAADDSGLPNDRFFAVRPEGSVSTLKIQRTERGDSAVYLCASSDSRGEQYFGPGTRLTVT.

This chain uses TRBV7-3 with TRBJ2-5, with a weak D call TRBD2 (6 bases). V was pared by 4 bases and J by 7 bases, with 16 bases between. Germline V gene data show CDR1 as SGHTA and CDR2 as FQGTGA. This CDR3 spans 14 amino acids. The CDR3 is CASSSGVGSGTQYF. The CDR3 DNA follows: TGTGCCAGCAGCTCGGGAGTGGGAAGCGGGACCCAGTACTTC.

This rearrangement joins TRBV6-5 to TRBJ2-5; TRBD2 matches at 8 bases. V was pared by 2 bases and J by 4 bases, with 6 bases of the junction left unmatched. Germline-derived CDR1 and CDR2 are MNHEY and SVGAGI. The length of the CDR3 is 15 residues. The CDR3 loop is CASSYEGLVLETQYF. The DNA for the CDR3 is TGTGCCAGCAGTTACGAGGGACTAGTATTAGAGACCCAGTACTTC.

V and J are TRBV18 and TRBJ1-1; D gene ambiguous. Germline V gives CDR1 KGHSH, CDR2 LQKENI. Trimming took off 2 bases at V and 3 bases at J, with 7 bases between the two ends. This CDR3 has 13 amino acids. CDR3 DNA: TGTGCCAGCTCACCATTAGGAGACACTGAAGCTTTCTTT. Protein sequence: CASSPLGDTEAFF.

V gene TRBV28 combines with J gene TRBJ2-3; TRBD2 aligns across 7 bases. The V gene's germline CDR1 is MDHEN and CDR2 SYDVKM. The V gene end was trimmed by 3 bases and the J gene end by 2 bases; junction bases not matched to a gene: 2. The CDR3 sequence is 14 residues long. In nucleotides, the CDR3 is TGTGCCAGCAGTTTGAGCGGGACCACAGATACGCAGTATTTT. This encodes CASSLSGTTDTQYF.

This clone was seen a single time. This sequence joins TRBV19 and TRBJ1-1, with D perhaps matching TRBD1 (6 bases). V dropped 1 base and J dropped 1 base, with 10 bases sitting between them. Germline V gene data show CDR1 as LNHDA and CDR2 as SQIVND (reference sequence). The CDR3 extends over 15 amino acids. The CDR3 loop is CASSIAGGPNTEAFF. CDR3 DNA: TGTGCCAGTAGTATAGCGGGGGGCCCGAACACTGAAGCTTTCTTT.

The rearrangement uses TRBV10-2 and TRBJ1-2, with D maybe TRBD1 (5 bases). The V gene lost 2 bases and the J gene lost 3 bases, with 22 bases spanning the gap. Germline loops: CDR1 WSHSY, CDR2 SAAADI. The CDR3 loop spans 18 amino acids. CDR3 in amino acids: CASSEPRGEGKIYYGYTF. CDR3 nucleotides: TGCGCCAGCAGTGAGCCCCGGGGGGAGGGCAAGATTTACTATGGCTACACCTTC.

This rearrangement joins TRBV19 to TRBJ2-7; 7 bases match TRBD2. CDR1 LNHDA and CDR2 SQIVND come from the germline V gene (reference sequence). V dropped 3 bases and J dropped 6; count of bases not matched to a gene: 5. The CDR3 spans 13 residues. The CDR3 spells CASSIRREFEQYF. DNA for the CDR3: TGTGCCAGTAGTATTCGGCGGGAGTTCGAGCAGTACTTC.

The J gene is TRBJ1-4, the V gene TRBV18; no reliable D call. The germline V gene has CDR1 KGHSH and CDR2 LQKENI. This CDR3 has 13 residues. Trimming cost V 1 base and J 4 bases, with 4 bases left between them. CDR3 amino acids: CASSPQINEKLFF. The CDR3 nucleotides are TGTGCCAGCTCACCACAGATTAATGAAAAACTGTTTTTT.